This T cell receptor (beta chain) appears in the sequencing data of a study of OX40 agonist ivuxolimab in advanced cancers. Overall study context: Every 2 weeks, patients got intravenous ivuxolimab at one of six dose levels (0.01-10 mg/kg). General study results and limits: Antigen specificity remained undetermined for the expanded peripheral T cells.

Comment on this clone: Its cognate antigen is unknown.

This CDR3 contains 14 residues. CDR1 and CDR2 from the germline V gene are ENHRY and SYGVKD. Trimming pared 3 bases from V and 5 bases from J, leaving 13 bases between. Profiling relied on immunoSEQ multiplex PCR, and the TCRdb table lists in-frame clones only, not all of them. The table lists over 85,000 clones, approximately 89% of them singletons. Sample: CD4+ or CD8+ T cells sorted from blood, taken in a trial of the OX40 agonist ivuxolimab. The sequence was obtained from an adult with an advanced solid tumor such as melanoma, head and neck, liver or kidney cancer. The rearrangement links TRBV10-3 to TRBJ2-5; D is unresolved. CDR3 loop: CAISDWSKWETQYF. The CDR3 coding sequence is TGTGCCATCAGTGATTGGTCAAAATGGGAGACCCAGTACTTC.